The T cell receptor beta chain under discussion was sequenced for a study of cytomegalovirus exposure and HLA in healthy donors. Overall study findings and caveats: The authors later linked a missense DCLRE1C variant to TCR beta V- and J-gene trimming. The study designated 164 TCR beta chains cytomegalovirus-associated. In terms of immune exposure information, only CMV serostatus was available.

A multiplex PCR was run with 60 Vbeta primers and 13 Jbeta primers. Repertoires were generated with immunoSEQ multiplex PCR, while TCRdb's copy carries only in-frame clones and drops some. The table lists 130,000 or so clones, around three quarters of them singletons. The CDR3 runs to 14 residues. Trimming took 3 bases from V and 6 from J, leaving 11 bases between them. Germline lookup yields CDR1 LNHDA and CDR2 SQIVND (reference sequence). The donors (healthy individuals) were bone marrow donors. This clone showed up just once. Its antigen is unknown. The V and J genes are TRBV19 and TRBJ2-2; D not certain. Sequenced material: PBMCs. This sequence was found in a woman in her thirties or forties in good health and CMV-seronegative. CDR3 region: CASSIPGFAGELFF. The CDR3 nucleotides are TGTGCCAGTAGTATTCCCGGGTTCGCCGGGGAGCTGTTTTTT.